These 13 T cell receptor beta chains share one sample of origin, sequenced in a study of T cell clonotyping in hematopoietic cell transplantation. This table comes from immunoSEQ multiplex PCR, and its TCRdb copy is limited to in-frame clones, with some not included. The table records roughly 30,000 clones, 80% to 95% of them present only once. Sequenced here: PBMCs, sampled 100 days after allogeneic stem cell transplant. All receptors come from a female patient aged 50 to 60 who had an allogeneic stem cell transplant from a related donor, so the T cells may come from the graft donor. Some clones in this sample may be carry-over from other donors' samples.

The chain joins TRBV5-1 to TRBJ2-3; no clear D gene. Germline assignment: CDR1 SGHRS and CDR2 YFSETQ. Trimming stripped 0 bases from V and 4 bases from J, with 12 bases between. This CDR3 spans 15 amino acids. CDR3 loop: CASSLVGRSPDTQYF. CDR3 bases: TGCGCCAGCAGCTTGGTCGGAAGAAGCCCAGATACGCAGTATTTT.

The CDR3 reads CASSPGGRGHGYTF. CDR3 in DNA: TGTGCCAGTAGTCCCGGGGGCAGGGGGCATGGCTACACCTTC. The chain employs TRBV19 and TRBJ1-2; 8 nucleotides line up with TRBD1. Germline assignment: CDR1 LNHDA and CDR2 SQIVND (reference sequence). With V trimmed by 5 bases and J by 6 bases, 8 bases remained unmatched. There are 14 residues in the CDR3. Supplemented by reference TRBV19 and TRBJ1-2, the full variable domain reads DGGITQSPKYLFRKEGQNVTLSCEQNLNHDAMYWYRQDPGQGLRLIYYSQIVNDFQKGDIAEGYSVSREKKESFPLTVTSAQKNPTAFYLCASSPGGRGHGYTFGSGTRLTVV.

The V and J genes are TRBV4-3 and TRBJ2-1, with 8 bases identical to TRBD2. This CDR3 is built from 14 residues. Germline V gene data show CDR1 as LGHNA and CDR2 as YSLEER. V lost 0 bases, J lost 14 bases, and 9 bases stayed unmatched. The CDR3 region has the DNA TGCGCCAGCAGCCAAGATTTCGGGGGGGAGGAAAAGTTCTTC. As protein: CASSQDFGGEEKFF.

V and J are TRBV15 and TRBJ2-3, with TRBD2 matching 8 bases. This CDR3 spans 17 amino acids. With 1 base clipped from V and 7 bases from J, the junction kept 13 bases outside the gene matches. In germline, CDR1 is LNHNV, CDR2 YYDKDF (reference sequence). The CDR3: CATSRVYGTSPAHTQYF. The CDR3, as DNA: TGTGCCACCAGCAGAGTTTACGGGACTAGTCCTGCCCATACGCAGTATTTT. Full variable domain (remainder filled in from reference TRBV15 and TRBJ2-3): DAMVIQNPRYQVTQFGKPVTLSCSQTLNHNVMYWYQQKSSQAPKLLFHYYDKDFNNEADTPDNFQSRRPNTSFCFLDIRSPGLGDTAMYLCATSRVYGTSPAHTQYFGPGTRLTVL.

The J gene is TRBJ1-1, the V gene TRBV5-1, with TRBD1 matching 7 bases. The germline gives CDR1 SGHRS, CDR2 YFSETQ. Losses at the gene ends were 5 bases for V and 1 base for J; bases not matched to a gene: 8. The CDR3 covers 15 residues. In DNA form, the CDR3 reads TGCGCCAGCAGTACCGACCGGGACAGGAACACTGAAGCTTTCTTT. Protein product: CASSTDRDRNTEAFF. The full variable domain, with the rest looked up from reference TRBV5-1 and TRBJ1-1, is KAGVTQTPRYLIKTRGQQVTLSCSPISGHRSVSWYQQTPGQGLQFLFEYFSETQRNKGNFPGRFSGRQFSNSRSEMNVSTLELGDSALYLCASSTDRDRNTEAFFGQGTRLTVV.

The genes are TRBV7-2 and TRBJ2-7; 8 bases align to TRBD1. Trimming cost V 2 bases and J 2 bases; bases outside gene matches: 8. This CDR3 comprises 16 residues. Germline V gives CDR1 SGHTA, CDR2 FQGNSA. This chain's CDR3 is CASSLMRQGATYEQYF. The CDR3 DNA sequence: TGTGCCAGCAGCTTAATGAGGCAGGGGGCTACCTACGAGCAGTACTTC.

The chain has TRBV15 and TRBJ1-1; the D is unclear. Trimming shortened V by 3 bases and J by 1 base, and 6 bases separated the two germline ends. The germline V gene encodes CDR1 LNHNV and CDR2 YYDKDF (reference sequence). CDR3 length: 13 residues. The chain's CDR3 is CATSRGANTEAFF. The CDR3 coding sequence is TGTGCCACCAGCAGGGGAGCGAACACTGAAGCTTTCTTT. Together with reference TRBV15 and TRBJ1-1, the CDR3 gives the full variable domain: DAMVIQNPRYQVTQFGKPVTLSCSQTLNHNVMYWYQQKSSQAPKLLFHYYDKDFNNEADTPDNFQSRRPNTSFCFLDIRSPGLGDTAMYLCATSRGANTEAFFGQGTRLTVV.

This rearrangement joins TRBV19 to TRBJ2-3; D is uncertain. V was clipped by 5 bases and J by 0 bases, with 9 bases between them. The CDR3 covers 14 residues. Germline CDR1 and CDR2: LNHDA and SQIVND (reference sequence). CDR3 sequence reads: CASSWSASTDTQYF. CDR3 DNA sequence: TGTGCCAGTAGTTGGAGCGCCAGCACAGATACGCAGTATTTT.

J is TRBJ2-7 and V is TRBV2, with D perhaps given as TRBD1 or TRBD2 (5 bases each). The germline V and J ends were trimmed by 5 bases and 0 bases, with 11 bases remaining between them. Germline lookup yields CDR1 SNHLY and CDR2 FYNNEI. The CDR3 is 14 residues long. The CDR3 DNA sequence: TGTGCCAGCAGTCCGGGGCGCTTCTCCTACGAGCAGTACTTC. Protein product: CASSPGRFSYEQYF.

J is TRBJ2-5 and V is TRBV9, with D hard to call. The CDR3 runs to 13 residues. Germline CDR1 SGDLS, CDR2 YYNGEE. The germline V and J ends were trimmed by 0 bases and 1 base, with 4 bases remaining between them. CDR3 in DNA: TGTGCCAGCAGCGTAGGATTCCAAGAGACCCAGTACTTC. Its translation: CASSVGFQETQYF. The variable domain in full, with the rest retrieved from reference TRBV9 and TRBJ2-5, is DSGVTQTPKHLITATGQRVTLRCSPRSGDLSVYWYQQSLDQGLQFLIQYYNGEERAKGNILERFSAQQFPDLHSELNLSSLELGDSALYFCASSVGFQETQYFGPGTRLLVL.

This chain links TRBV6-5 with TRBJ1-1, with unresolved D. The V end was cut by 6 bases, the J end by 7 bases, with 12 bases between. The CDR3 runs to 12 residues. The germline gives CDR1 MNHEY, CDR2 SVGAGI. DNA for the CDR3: TGTGCCAGCAGCAGAGGACCGCATGAAGCTTTCTTT. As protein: CASSRGPHEAFF.

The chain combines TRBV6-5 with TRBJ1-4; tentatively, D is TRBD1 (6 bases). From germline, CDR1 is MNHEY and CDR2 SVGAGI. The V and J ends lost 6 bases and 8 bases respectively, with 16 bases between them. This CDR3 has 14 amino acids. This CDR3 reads CASRPTGFWEKLFF. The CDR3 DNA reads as TGTGCCAGCAGGCCTACAGGGTTTTGGGAAAAACTGTTTTTT.

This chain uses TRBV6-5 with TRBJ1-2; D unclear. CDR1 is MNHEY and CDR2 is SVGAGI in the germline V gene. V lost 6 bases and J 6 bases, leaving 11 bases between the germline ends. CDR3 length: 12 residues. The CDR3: CASSMTLDGYTF. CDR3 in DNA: TGTGCCAGCAGCATGACCCTGGATGGCTACACCTTC.